Each of the 8 T cell receptor beta chains below was sequenced from the same sample in a study of post-analysis software for immune sequencing data. Study results and limitations: With TRBV5-6, TRBV5-1 and TRBV20-1 included, about five TRBV segments were more frequent in patients than in controls.

For these TCRs, the target antigens are not known. Unique molecular identifiers tagged the TCR beta cDNA libraries. TCRdb processed the PCR reads anew with MiXCR; each CDR3 protein has one entry. The repertoire holds fewer than 850,000 distinct CDR3 sequences, with 30% as singletons. Sequencing was performed on blood. Receptor source: a girl aged 5 to 17 with multiple sclerosis.

The V gene is TRBV20-1, the J gene TRBJ2-5; the match to TRBD2 covers 12 bases. CDR1 is DFQATT, CDR2 SNEGSKA, per germline (reference sequence). V lost 1 base and J lost 11; bases outside the gene matches: 17. This CDR3 spans 17 amino acids. The CDR3 DNA reads TGCAGTGCTAGAGGGACTAGCGGGGATACCACGTACAATGAGCAGTACTTC. Translation: CSARGTSGDTTYNEQYF.

In its sample, this clonotype was seen a few times. The chain couples TRBV5-6 to TRBJ2-3; TRBD1 agrees at 7 bases. The CDR3 length is 15 residues. J gave up 5 bases and V 4 bases, and 10 bases lay outside the gene matches. Per the germline V gene, CDR1 is SGHDT and CDR2 is YYEEEE. CDR3 region: CASSTAGGLGDTQYF. CDR3 nucleotide sequence: TGTGCCAGCAGCACCGCAGGGGGTTTGGGAGATACGCAGTATTTT.

V is TRBV6-5 and J is TRBJ2-3, with TRBD2 matching over 10 bases. There are 16 residues in the CDR3. Germline CDR1 reads MNHEY; CDR2 reads SVGAGI. V shed 6 bases, J shed 6 bases, and the junction held 12 bases outside the gene matches. CDR3 loop: CASSRTPGLASDTQYF. In nucleotides, the CDR3 is TGTGCCAGCAGCCGAACCCCGGGACTAGCGTCTGATACGCAGTATTTT.

Regarding this clonotype: An end of the junction does not agree with germline; a read error may underlie this. CDR3 DNA: TGCAGCGTCGAAGACCGACAGGGAAACCACTATGGCTACACCTTC. Translating it yields CSVEDRQGNHYGYTF. This chain uses TRBV29-1 with TRBJ1-2; 7 bases map to TRBD1. CDR1 and CDR2 (germline): SQVTM, ANQGSEA. The CDR3 runs 15 residues.

This clonotype occurred a few times. The chain carries TRBV29-1 and TRBJ2-2; D might be TRBD1 or TRBD2, each matching 5 bases. The germline V gene has CDR1 SQVTM and CDR2 ANQGSEA. This CDR3 comprises 14 residues. V was shortened by 6 bases and J by 7 bases, with 18 bases between the two germline ends. For the CDR3, the DNA is TGCAGCGTGACCGGGACCCCGAGGGGCGGGGAGCTGTTTTTT. This gives the protein CSVTGTPRGGELFF.

The V call is TRBV28, the J call TRBJ2-1; 9 positions match TRBD2. CDR1 and CDR2 from the germline V gene are MDHEN and SYDVKM. Trimming cost V 1 base and J 4 bases; bases outside gene matches: 11. CDR3 size: 18 residues. CDR3 residues: CASSLFAGGSVWYNEQFF. For the CDR3, the DNA is TGTGCCAGCAGTTTATTTGCGGGGGGGAGTGTATGGTACAATGAGCAGTTCTTC.

V is TRBV20-1 and J is TRBJ2-1; 10 nucleotides line up with TRBD2. The germline gives CDR1 DFQATT, CDR2 SNEGSKA (reference sequence). The V and J ends lost 2 bases and 8 bases, in that order; junction bases with no gene match: 3. The CDR3 spans 13 residues. This chain's CDR3 is CSARLAGDHEQFF. CDR3 DNA: TGCAGTGCTAGACTAGCGGGAGACCATGAGCAGTTCTTC.

The J gene is TRBJ2-1, the V gene TRBV12-3 or TRBV12-4; no definite D call. The CDR3 extends over 13 amino acids. Between the trimmed V and J ends, which lost 6 bases and 9 bases, there was a span of 15 bases. The DNA for the CDR3 is TGTGCCAGCAGCCTCACATCGGGCACTGAGCAGTTCTTC. This translates into CASSLTSGTEQFF.